The entry below gives a single T cell receptor beta chain sequence along with its context. The antigen remains undetermined. The CDR3 is 14 amino acids. Per germline, CDR1 SGHVS and CDR2 FQNEAQ. J gave up 7 bases and V 1 base, and 4 bases lay outside the gene matches. This specimen comes from a study of cytomegalovirus exposure and HLA in healthy donors. Here immunoSEQ multiplex PCR was the method, and the copy in TCRdb shows in-frame clones only, minus some. The sample comprises over 150,000 clones, roughly nine tenths of which are singletons, and roughly 6% rests with the top ten. Overall study findings and caveats: Clusters of TCRs from the first cohort tended to co-occur in the roughly 120 validation repertoires (as a later analysis found). Despite most TCR sequences being rare, some public TCRs occurred in many donors. Cytomegalovirus-associated TCR beta chains were listed, numbering more than 150.

The V gene is TRBV7-8, the J gene TRBJ1-3; 7 positions agree with TRBD1. Specimen: PBMCs. The sequence was collected from a woman aged 30 to 39 in good health and CMV-seronegative. This CDR3 is CASSLDDRVNTIYF. In DNA form, the CDR3 reads TGTGCCAGCAGCTTAGATGACAGGGTTAACACCATATATTTT.